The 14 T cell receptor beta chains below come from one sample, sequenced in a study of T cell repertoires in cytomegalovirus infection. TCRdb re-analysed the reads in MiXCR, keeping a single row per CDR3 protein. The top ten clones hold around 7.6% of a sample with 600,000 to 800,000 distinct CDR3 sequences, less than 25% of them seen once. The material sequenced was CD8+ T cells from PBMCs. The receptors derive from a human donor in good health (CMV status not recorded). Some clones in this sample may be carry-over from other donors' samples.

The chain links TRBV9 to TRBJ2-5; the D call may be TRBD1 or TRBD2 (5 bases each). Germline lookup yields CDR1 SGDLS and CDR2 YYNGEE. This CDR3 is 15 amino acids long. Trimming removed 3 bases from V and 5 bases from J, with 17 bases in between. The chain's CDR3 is CASSEGTDRRETQYF. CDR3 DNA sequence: TGTGCCAGCAGCGAGGGGACGGATCGTCGGGAGACCCAGTACTTC.

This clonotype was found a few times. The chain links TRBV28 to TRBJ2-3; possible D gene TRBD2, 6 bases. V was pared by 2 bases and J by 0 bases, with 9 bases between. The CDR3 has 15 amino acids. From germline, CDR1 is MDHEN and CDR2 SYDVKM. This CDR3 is CASSLAGFSTDTQYF. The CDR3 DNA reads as TGTGCCAGCAGTTTAGCGGGGTTTAGCACAGATACGCAGTATTTT.

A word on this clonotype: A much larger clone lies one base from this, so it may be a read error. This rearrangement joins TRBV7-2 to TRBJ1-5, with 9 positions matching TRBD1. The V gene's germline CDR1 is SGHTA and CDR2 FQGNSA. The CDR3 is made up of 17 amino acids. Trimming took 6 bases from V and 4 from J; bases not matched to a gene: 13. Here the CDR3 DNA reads TGTACCAGCAGTGATCCGGGACAGGGAGCGACTAATCAGCCCCAGCATTTT. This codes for CTSSDPGQGATNQPQHF.

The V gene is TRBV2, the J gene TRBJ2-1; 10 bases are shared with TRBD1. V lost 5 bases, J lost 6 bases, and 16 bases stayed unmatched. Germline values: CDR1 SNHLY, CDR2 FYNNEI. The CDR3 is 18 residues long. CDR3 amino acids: CASSIPQGTGDPFNEQFF. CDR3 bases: TGTGCCAGCAGTATCCCTCAGGGGACAGGGGACCCTTTCAATGAGCAGTTCTTC.

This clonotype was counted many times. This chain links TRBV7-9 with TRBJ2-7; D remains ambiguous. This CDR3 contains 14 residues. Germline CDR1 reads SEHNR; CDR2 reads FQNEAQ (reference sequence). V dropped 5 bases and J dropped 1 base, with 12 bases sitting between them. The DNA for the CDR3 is TGTGCCAGCAGCCCAATAGGACGGTCCTACGAGCAGTACTTC. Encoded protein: CASSPIGRSYEQYF.

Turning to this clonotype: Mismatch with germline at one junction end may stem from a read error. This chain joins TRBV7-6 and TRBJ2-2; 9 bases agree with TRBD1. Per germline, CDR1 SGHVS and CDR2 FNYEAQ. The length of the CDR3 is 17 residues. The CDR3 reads CANSSTGTGYFPGELFF. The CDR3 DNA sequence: TGTGCCAACAGCTCGACCGGGACAGGGTATTTTCCCGGGGAGCTGTTTTTT.

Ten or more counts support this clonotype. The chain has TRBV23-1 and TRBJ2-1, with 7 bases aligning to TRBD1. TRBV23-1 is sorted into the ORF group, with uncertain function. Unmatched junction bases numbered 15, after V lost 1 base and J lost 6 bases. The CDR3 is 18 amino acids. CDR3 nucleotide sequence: TGCGCCAGCAGTCAATTCGCGGAAGGGGGCATTTGTTGCAATGAGCAGTTCTTC. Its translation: CASSQFAEGGICCNEQFF.

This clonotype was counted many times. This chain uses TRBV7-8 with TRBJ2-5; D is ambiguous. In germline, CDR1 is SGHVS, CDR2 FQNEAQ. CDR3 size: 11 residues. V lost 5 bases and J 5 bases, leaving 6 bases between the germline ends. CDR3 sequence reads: CASSRKETQYF. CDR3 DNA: TGTGCCAGCAGCCGGAAGGAGACCCAGTACTTC.

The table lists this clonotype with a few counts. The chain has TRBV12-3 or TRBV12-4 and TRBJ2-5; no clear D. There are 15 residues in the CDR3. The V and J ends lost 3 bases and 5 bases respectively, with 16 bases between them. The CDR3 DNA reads TGTGCCAGCAGTTTGACTCGAACCCCAGCGGAGACCCAGTACTTC. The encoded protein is CASSLTRTPAETQYF.

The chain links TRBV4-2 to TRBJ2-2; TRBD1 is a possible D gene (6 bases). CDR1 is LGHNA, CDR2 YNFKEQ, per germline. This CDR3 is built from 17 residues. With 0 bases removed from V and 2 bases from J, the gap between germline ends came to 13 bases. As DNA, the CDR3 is TGTGCCAGCAGCCAAGAGGGGGCGTTTAGTAACACCGGGGAGCTGTTTTTT. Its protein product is CASSQEGAFSNTGELFF.

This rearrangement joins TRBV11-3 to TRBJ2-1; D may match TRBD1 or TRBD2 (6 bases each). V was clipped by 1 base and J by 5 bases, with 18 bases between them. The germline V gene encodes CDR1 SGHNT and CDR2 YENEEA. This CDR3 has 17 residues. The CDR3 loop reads CASSLVFGGWSHNEQFF. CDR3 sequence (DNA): TGTGCCAGCAGCTTAGTATTCGGGGGCTGGTCCCACAATGAGCAGTTCTTC.

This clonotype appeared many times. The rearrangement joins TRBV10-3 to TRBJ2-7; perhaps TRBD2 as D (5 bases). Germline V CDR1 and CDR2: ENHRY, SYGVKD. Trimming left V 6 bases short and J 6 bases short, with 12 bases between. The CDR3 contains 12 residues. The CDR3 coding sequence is TGTGCCATCAGCGAGGCCAGCGGCGAGCAGTACGTC. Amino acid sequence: CAISEASGEQYV.

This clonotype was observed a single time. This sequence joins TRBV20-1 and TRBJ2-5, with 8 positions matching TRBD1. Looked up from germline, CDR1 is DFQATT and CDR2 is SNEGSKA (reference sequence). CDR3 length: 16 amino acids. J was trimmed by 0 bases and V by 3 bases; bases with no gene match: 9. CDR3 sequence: CSARDRDAVYQETQYF. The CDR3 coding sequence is TGCAGTGCTAGGGACAGGGATGCAGTGTACCAAGAGACCCAGTACTTC.

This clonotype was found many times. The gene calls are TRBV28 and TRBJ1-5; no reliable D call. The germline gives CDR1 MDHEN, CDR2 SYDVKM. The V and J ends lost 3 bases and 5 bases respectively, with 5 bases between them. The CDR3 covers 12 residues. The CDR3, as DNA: TGTGCCAGCAGTTTTCTCGATCAGCCCCAGCATTTT. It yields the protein CASSFLDQPQHF.